This passage covers 3 T cell receptor beta chains from one sample sequenced in a study of T cell changes during pregnancy in multiple sclerosis. Clones were read by immunoSEQ multiplex PCR, and TCRdb kept only the in-frame ones, dropping some. The table lists tens of thousands of clones, 90% to 95% of them singletons. Specimen: peripheral blood, collected in the first trimester of pregnancy. The receptors shown here come from a female donor in good health, enrolled as a control in a pregnancy study.

The rearrangement links TRBV19 to TRBJ1-3; D call uncertain. Germline V gene data show CDR1 as LNHDA and CDR2 as SQIVND (reference sequence). Trimming left V 6 bases short and J 1 base short, with 16 bases between. The CDR3 runs to 16 residues. The CDR3 protein is CASRALNEGSGNTIYF. The CDR3 DNA reads as TGTGCCAGTAGGGCCCTGAACGAGGGATCTGGAAACACCATATATTTT. Full variable domain (rest looked up from reference TRBV19 and TRBJ1-3): DGGITQSPKYLFRKEGQNVTLSCEQNLNHDAMYWYRQDPGQGLRLIYYSQIVNDFQKGDIAEGYSVSREKKESFPLTVTSAQKNPTAFYLCASRALNEGSGNTIYFGEGSWLTVV.

The V gene is TRBV5-1, the J gene TRBJ2-1; TRBD2 matches at 7 bases. Germline CDR1 reads SGHRS; CDR2 reads YFSETQ. The J segment lost 0 bases and the V segment lost 4 bases, leaving 4 bases of the junction unmatched. CDR3 length: 15 residues. In DNA, the CDR3 is TGCGCCAGCAGCGACGGGGGGTCCTCCTACAATGAGCAGTTCTTC. Its protein product is CASSDGGSSYNEQFF. The entire variable domain, with the rest obtained from reference TRBV5-1 and TRBJ2-1, is as follows: KAGVTQTPRYLIKTRGQQVTLSCSPISGHRSVSWYQQTPGQGLQFLFEYFSETQRNKGNFPGRFSGRQFSNSRSEMNVSTLELGDSALYLCASSDGGSSYNEQFFGPGTRLTVL.

The chain carries TRBV5-1 and TRBJ1-5; TRBD1 agrees at 8 bases. CDR1 SGHRS and CDR2 YFSETQ come from the germline V gene. Unmatched junction bases numbered 3, after V lost 0 bases and J lost 4 bases. The CDR3 loop spans 15 amino acids. The CDR3 DNA is TGCGCCAGCAGCTTGGCCGGGACAGGTAATCAGCCCCAGCATTTT. Protein product: CASSLAGTGNQPQHF.